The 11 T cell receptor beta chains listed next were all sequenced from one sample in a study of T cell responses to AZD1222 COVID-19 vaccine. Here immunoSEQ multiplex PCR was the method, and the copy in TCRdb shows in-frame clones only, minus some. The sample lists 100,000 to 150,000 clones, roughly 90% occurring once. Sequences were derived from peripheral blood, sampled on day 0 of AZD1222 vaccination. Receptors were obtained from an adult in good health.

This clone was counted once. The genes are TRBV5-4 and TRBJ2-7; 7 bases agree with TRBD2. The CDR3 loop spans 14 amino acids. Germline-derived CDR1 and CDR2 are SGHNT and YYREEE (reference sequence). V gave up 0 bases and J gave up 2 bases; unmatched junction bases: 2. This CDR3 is CASSLVAGAYEQYF. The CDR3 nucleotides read TGTGCCAGCAGCTTGGTTGCGGGGGCCTACGAGCAGTACTTC.

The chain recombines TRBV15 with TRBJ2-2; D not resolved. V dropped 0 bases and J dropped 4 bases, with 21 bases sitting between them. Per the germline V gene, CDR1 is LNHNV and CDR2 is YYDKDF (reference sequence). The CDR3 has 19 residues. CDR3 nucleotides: TGTGCCACCAGCAGAGAAGGCGTTTCGTACGGTGGATTCACCGGGGAGCTGTTTTTT. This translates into CATSREGVSYGGFTGELFF. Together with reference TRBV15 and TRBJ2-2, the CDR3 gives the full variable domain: DAMVIQNPRYQVTQFGKPVTLSCSQTLNHNVMYWYQQKSSQAPKLLFHYYDKDFNNEADTPDNFQSRRPNTSFCFLDIRSPGLGDTAMYLCATSREGVSYGGFTGELFFGEGSRLTVL.

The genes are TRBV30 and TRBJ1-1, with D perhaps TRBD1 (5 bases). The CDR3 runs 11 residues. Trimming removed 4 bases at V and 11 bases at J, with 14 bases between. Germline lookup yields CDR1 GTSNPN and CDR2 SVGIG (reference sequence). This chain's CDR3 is CAWKRVGEAFF. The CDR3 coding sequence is TGTGCCTGGAAAAGGGTAGGGGAGGCTTTCTTT.

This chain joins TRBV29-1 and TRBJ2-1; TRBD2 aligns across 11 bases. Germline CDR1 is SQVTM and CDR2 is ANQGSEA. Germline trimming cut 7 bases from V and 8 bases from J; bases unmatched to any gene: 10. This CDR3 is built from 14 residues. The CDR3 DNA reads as TGCAGCGCAGGTCTAGCGGGAGGTGAGGATGAGCAGTTCTTC. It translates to CSAGLAGGEDEQFF.

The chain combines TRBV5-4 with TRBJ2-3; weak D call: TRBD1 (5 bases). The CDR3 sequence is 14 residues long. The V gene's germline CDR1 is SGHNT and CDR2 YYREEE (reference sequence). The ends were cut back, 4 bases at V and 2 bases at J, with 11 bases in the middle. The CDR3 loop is CASSMQGATDTQYF. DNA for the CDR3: TGTGCCAGCAGCATGCAGGGTGCCACAGATACGCAGTATTTT.

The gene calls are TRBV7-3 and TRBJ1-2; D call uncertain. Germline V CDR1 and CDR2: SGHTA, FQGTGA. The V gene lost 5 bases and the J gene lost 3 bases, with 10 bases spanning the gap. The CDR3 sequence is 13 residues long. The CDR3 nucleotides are TGTGCCAGCAGCCACGGACGGGACTATGGCTACACCTTC. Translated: CASSHGRDYGYTF.

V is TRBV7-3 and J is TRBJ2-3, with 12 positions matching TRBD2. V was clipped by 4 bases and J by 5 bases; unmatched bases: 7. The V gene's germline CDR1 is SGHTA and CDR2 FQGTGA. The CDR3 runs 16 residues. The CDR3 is CASSSRLAGALDTQYF. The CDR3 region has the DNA TGTGCCAGCAGCTCCCGACTAGCGGGAGCACTAGATACGCAGTATTTT.

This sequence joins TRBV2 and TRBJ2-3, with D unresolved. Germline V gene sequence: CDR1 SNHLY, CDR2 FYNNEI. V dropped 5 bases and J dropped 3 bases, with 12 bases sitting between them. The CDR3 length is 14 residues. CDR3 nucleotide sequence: TGTGCCAGCAGTCCCTCCCTCCCTACAGATACGCAGTATTTT. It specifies CASSPSLPTDTQYF.

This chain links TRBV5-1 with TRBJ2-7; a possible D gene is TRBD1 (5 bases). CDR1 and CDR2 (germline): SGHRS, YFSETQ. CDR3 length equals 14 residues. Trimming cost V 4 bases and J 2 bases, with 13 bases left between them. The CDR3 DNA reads TGCGCCAGCAGCACTAACCCAGGGACCTACGAGCAGTACTTC. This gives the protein CASSTNPGTYEQYF.

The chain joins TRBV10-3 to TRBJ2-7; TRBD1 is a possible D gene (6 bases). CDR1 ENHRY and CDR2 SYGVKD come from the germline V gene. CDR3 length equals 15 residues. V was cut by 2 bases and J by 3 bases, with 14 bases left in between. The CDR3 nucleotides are TGTGCCATCAGTGAGCCGGACAGACCGCTCTACGAGCAGTACTTC. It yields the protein CAISEPDRPLYEQYF.

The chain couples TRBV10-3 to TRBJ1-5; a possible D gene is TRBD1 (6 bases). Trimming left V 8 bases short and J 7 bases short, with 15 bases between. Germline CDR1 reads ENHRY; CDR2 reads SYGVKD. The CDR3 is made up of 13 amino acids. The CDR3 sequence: CAISRGGMQPQHF. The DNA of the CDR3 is TGTGCCATCTCTAGAGGGGGAATGCAGCCCCAGCATTTT.